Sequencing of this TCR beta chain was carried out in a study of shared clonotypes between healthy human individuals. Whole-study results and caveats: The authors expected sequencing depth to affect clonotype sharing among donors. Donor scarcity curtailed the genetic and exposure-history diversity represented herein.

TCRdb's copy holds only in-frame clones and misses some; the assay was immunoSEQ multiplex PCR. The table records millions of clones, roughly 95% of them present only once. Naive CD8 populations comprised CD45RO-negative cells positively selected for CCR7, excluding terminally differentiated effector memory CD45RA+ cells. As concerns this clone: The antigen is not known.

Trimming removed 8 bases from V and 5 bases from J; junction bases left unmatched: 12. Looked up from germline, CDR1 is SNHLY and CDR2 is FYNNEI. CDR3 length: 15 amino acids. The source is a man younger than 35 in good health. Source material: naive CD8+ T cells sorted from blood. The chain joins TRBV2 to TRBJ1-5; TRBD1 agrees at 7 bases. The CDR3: CASLRGQGKDQPQHF. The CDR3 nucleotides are TGTGCCAGCCTAAGGGGGCAGGGGAAGGATCAGCCCCAGCATTTT.